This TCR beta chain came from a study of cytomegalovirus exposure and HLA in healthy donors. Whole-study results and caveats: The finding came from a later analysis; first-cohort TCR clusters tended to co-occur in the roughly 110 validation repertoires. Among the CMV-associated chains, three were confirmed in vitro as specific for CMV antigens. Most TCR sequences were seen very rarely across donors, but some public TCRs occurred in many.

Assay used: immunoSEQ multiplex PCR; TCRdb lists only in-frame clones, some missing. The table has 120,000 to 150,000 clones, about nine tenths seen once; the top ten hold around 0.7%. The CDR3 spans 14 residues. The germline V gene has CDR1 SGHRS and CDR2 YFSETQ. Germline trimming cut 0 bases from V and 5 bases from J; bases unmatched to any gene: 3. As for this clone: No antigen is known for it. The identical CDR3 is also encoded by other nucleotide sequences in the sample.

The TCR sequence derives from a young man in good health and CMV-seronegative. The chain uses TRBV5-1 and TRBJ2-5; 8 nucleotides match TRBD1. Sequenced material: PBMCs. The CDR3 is CASSLGQGWETQYF. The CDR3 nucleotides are TGCGCCAGCAGCTTGGGACAGGGGTGGGAGACCCAGTACTTC. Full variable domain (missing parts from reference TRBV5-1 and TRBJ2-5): KAGVTQTPRYLIKTRGQQVTLSCSPISGHRSVSWYQQTPGQGLQFLFEYFSETQRNKGNFPGRFSGRQFSNSRSEMNVSTLELGDSALYLCASSLGQGWETQYFGPGTRLLVL.